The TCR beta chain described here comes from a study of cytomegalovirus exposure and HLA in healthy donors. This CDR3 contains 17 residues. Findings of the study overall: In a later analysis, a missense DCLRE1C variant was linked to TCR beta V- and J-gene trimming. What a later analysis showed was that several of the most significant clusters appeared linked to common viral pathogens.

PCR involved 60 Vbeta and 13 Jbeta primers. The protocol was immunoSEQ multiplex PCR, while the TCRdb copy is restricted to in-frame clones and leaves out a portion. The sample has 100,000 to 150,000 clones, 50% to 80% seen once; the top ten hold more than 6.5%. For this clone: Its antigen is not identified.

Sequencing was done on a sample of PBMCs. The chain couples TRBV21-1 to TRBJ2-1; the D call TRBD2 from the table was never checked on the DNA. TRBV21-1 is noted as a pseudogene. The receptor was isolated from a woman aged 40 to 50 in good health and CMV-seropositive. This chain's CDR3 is CASSKSFGGSSYNEQFF. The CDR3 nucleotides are TGTGCCAGCAGCAAGTCGTTCGGGGGAAGCTCCTACAATGAGCAGTTCTTC.